This T cell receptor beta chain was observed in a study of blood T cell repertoires in COVID-19. Enrolment of Seattle patients took place during active infection, and they were followed longitudinally. The CDR3 is 13 residues long. The V gene's germline CDR1 is MDHEN and CDR2 SYDVKM. Trimming cost V 5 bases and J 6 bases, with 13 bases left between them. Only in-frame clones appear in the TCRdb table, and some are missing; sequencing was by immunoSEQ multiplex PCR. The table records a few hundred thousand clones, roughly 90% of them present only once. In its sample, this clone was seen a few times. The clonotype was recovered from a woman aged 25 to 39 with COVID-19, enrolled during active disease. The chain carries TRBV28 and TRBJ2-5; D is ambiguous. Sequences were obtained from peripheral blood. DNA for the CDR3: TGTGCCAGCAGTCCGACTGGCTGGAAGACCCAGTACTTC. Its protein is CASSPTGWKTQYF.